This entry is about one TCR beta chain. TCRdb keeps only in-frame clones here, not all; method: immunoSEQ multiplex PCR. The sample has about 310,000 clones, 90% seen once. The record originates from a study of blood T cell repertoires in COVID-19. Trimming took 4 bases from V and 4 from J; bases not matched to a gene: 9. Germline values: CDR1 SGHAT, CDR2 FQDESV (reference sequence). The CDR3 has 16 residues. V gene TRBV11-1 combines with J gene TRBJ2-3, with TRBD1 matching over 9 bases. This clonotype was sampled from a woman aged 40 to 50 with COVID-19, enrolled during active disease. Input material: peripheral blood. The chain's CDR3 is CASSSRWDRDADTQYF. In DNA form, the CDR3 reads TGTGCCAGCAGCTCAAGGTGGGACAGGGATGCAGATACGCAGTATTTT.